One and the same sample provided the 11 T cell receptor beta chains below, sequenced in a study of monozygotic twins with inflammatory bowel disease (dated by TCRdb to about 2019). The method behind the library was 5' RACE. The instrument was an Illumina HiSeq 2500. TCRdb reprocessed the reads and lists each CDR3 protein sequence as a single entry, with no DNA. This sample's table carries around 450,000 distinct CDR3 sequences. The top ten clones comprise 2% to 3% of the sample. Sample: blood. The receptors were sampled from a human donor with ulcerative colitis or Crohn's disease, or a healthy co-twin of an affected twin (not recorded which).

The V call is TRBV5-1, the J call TRBJ2-1; the D gene TCRdb calls, TRBD2, cannot be checked with no DNA. Germline CDR1 reads SGHRS; CDR2 reads YFSETQ. The CDR3 has 16 amino acids. CDR3 region: CASSFKDSGGLDEQFF.

The chain joins TRBV30 to TRBJ2-3. The CDR3 runs to 17 residues. Per germline, CDR1 GTSNPN and CDR2 SVGIG (reference sequence). The CDR3 reads CAWSEPLTGFPTDTQYF.

The chain couples TRBV11-1 to TRBJ2-3; there is no DNA to check the TCRdb D call of TRBD2. The CDR3 runs 14 residues. From germline, CDR1 is SGHAT and CDR2 FQDESV (reference sequence). The CDR3 loop is CASSLKRLSDTQYF.

The V call is TRBV5-5, the J call TRBJ2-3. Germline values: CDR1 SGHKS, CDR2 YYEKEE (reference sequence). The CDR3 is made up of 15 amino acids. CDR3 sequence: CASSLSVWTTDTQYF.

The CDR3 here is CASSLDSGVAYEQYF. V and J are TRBV5-5 and TRBJ2-7; TCRdb reports TRBD2, a call that lacks DNA to check it against. The CDR3 covers 15 residues. Germline V CDR1 and CDR2: SGHKS, YYEKEE (reference sequence).

J is TRBJ2-1 and V is TRBV7-9; absent DNA, TCRdb's TRBD2 call cannot be checked. The CDR3 contains 16 residues. CDR1 SEHNR and CDR2 FQNEAQ come from the germline V gene (reference sequence). CDR3 loop: CASSASLGVSYNEQFF.

The chain couples TRBV7-2 to TRBJ1-2; TCRdb indicates TRBD1, and absent DNA this call remains unverified. Germline V gives CDR1 SGHTA, CDR2 FQGNSA. There are 14 residues in the CDR3. The CDR3 is CASSFQGASYGYTF.

The gene calls are TRBV9 and TRBJ2-1; with no DNA, the TCRdb D assignment of TRBD1 cannot be verified. The CDR3 spans 16 residues. CDR1 is SGDLS, CDR2 YYNGEE, per germline. The CDR3 spells CASSGAWTPGYNEQFF.

The chain recombines TRBV5-1 with TRBJ2-7; no DNA is available, so the TRBD1 call from TCRdb remains unchecked. Germline V gene data show CDR1 as SGHRS and CDR2 as YFSETQ. This CDR3 is 14 amino acids long. CDR3 residues: CASSPGQLAYEQYF.

This rearrangement joins TRBV5-5 to TRBJ2-1; the TCRdb call, TRBD2, lacks DNA for checking. CDR1 and CDR2 from the germline V gene are SGHKS and YYEKEE (reference sequence). CDR3 length: 15 residues. The CDR3 region is CASSSGTNIYNEQFF.

V usage is TRBV30 and J usage is TRBJ1-1. The CDR3 contains 11 residues. Germline lookup yields CDR1 GTSNPN and CDR2 SVGIG (reference sequence). Here the CDR3 reads CAWSPADEAFF.